Listed below are T cell receptor beta chains from one sample, sequenced in a study of a mutant IDH1 vaccine in newly diagnosed glioma. Generated by immunoSEQ multiplex PCR, the TCRdb table keeps only in-frame clones and is missing some. This table has just under 70,000 clones, roughly 84% appearing once. The antigens of these receptors remain unknown. The specimen comprised PBMCs, sampled from a glioma patient whose treatment included an IDH1 peptide vaccine. The receptors shown here come from a young man with glioma. Each CDR3 is given with its conserved first and last residue. The order of the fields is CDR3 DNA, CDR3 protein, clone size, V gene, D gene, J gene. A D gene is named only where the DNA matches it firmly. The size of a clone is reported for some rows only, either as once, few or many, or as a class for expanded clones.

CDR3nt: TGTGCCAGCAGTGCCCCGGGGGGGACAGGGAAATACGAGCAGTACTTC
CDR3aa: CASSAPGGTGKYEQYF
abundance: -
v_gene: TRBV28
d_gene: -
j_gene: TRBJ2-7

CDR3nt: TGTGCCAGCAGCTATTCCCTTCGGGGGGCGTGGGATACGCAGTATTTT
CDR3aa: CASSYSLRGAWDTQYF
abundance: -
v_gene: TRBV7-8
d_gene: -
j_gene: TRBJ2-3

CDR3nt: TGCGCCAGCAGCCAAGAAGGCCCACGAGAGGTGAACACTGAAGCTTTCTTT
CDR3aa: CASSQEGPREVNTEAFF
abundance: few
v_gene: TRBV4-3
d_gene: -
j_gene: TRBJ1-1

CDR3nt: TGTGCCTGGGGGGGACGCAATCAGCCCCAGCATTTT
CDR3aa: CAWGGRNQPQHF
abundance: few
v_gene: TRBV30
d_gene: -
j_gene: TRBJ1-5

CDR3nt: TGTGCCAGCAGCAGACCTGCTAGCGGGAGATACGAGCAGTACTTC
CDR3aa: CASSRPASGRYEQYF
abundance: -
v_gene: TRBV6-5
d_gene: TRBD2
j_gene: TRBJ2-7

CDR3nt: TGTGCCAGCAGCTCAACAGGGACAACTAATGAAAAACTGTTTTTT
CDR3aa: CASSSTGTTNEKLFF
abundance: -
v_gene: TRBV7-2
d_gene: -
j_gene: TRBJ1-4

CDR3nt: TGTGCCATCAGCTCTAGCGGGGGGCAAGAGACCCAGTACTTC
CDR3aa: CAISSSGGQETQYF
abundance: -
v_gene: TRBV10-3
d_gene: TRBD2
j_gene: TRBJ2-5

CDR3nt: TGTGCCAGCAGCTTAGTTAGCGGGAGACTAGAAGAGCAGTTCTTC
CDR3aa: CASSLVSGRLEEQFF
abundance: -
v_gene: TRBV7-8
d_gene: TRBD2
j_gene: TRBJ2-1

CDR3nt: TGCGCCAGCAGCCAAGGGACTAGGTTTCCGGGAACGTACAATGAGCAGTTCTTC
CDR3aa: CASSQGTRFPGTYNEQFF
abundance: -
v_gene: TRBV4-3
d_gene: TRBD2
j_gene: TRBJ2-1

CDR3nt: TGTGCCAGCAGTTTTGGCTTGGGCAATCAGCCCCAGCATTTT
CDR3aa: CASSFGLGNQPQHF
abundance: -
v_gene: TRBV27
d_gene: -
j_gene: TRBJ1-5

CDR3nt: TGCGCCAGCAGCTTGGTCGGAGACTTGAACACTGAAGCTTTCTTT
CDR3aa: CASSLVGDLNTEAFF
abundance: -
v_gene: TRBV5-1
d_gene: -
j_gene: TRBJ1-1

CDR3nt: TGTGCCAGCAGTTTAGGTGGGGTCTTCACAGATACGCAGTATTTT
CDR3aa: CASSLGGVFTDTQYF
abundance: -
v_gene: TRBV27
d_gene: -
j_gene: TRBJ2-3

CDR3nt: TGTGCCAGCAGTGAATACGGGACAGGGCGTTTGATCGGAGAAAAACTGTTTTTT
CDR3aa: CASSEYGTGRLIGEKLFF
abundance: -
v_gene: TRBV6-1
d_gene: TRBD1
j_gene: TRBJ1-4

CDR3nt: TGCGCCAGCAGCCAAGATAGATACACTGAAGCTTTCTTT
CDR3aa: CASSQDRYTEAFF
abundance: -
v_gene: TRBV4-3
d_gene: -
j_gene: TRBJ1-1

CDR3nt: TGCGCCAGCAGCCAATCAAGGGTTCAGCCCCAGCATTTT
CDR3aa: CASSQSRVQPQHF
abundance: once
v_gene: TRBV4-1
d_gene: -
j_gene: TRBJ1-5

CDR3nt: TGCGCCAGCAGCTTGACGAACACTGAAGCTTTCTTT
CDR3aa: CASSLTNTEAFF
abundance: -
v_gene: TRBV5-1
d_gene: -
j_gene: TRBJ1-1

CDR3nt: TGTGCCAGCAGCTTAGGGCCCGGGACGGCTAATGAAAAACTGTTTTTT
CDR3aa: CASSLGPGTANEKLFF
abundance: -
v_gene: TRBV7-8
d_gene: -
j_gene: TRBJ1-4

CDR3nt: TGCGCCAGCAGCCCAGGGGAACGGGCAGCTTATGGCTACACCTTC
CDR3aa: CASSPGERAAYGYTF
abundance: -
v_gene: TRBV4-1
d_gene: -
j_gene: TRBJ1-2

CDR3nt: TGCGCCAGCGGGACGGCGAACACCGGGGAGCTGTTTTTT
CDR3aa: CASGTANTGELFF
abundance: -
v_gene: TRBV4-3
d_gene: -
j_gene: TRBJ2-2

CDR3nt: TGTGCCAGCAGCGCCGGACAGGGAGACACCATATATTTT
CDR3aa: CASSAGQGDTIYF
abundance: -
v_gene: TRBV9
d_gene: TRBD1
j_gene: TRBJ1-3

CDR3nt: TGTGCCAGCAGCCAAGAAAGGAGAAAGGACGAAAAACTGTTTTTT
CDR3aa: CASSQERRKDEKLFF
abundance: -
v_gene: TRBV4-2
d_gene: -
j_gene: TRBJ1-4

CDR3nt: TGTGCCACGGGGACCGGGGCCAACGTCCTGACTTTC
CDR3aa: CATGTGANVLTF
abundance: -
v_gene: TRBV6-6
d_gene: -
j_gene: TRBJ2-6

CDR3nt: TGTGCCAGCAACACGGGACAGGACGTCACTGAAGCTTTCTTT
CDR3aa: CASNTGQDVTEAFF
abundance: -
v_gene: TRBV9
d_gene: TRBD1
j_gene: TRBJ1-1

CDR3nt: TGTGCCAGCAGCGAACCAACGCAGTTAGGCTACACCTTC
CDR3aa: CASSEPTQLGYTF
abundance: -
v_gene: TRBV7-9
d_gene: -
j_gene: TRBJ1-2

CDR3nt: TGTGCCAGCAGTCCTCGACAGGGGTCCCCCCAAGAGACCCAGTACTTC
CDR3aa: CASSPRQGSPQETQYF
abundance: -
v_gene: TRBV6-6
d_gene: TRBD1
j_gene: TRBJ2-5

CDR3nt: TGCAGCTTCATTATCGGCGGCGGGCTAACCTACGAGCAGTACTTC
CDR3aa: CSFIIGGGLTYEQYF
abundance: -
v_gene: TRBV29-1
d_gene: -
j_gene: TRBJ2-7

CDR3nt: TGTGCCAGCAGCAACACTCGTTTTACAGGGCCCTATGGCTACACCTTC
CDR3aa: CASSNTRFTGPYGYTF
abundance: -
v_gene: TRBV5-8
d_gene: -
j_gene: TRBJ1-2

CDR3nt: TGTGCCAGCAGTTACTCGGGAGATACGCAGTATTTT
CDR3aa: CASSYSGDTQYF
abundance: -
v_gene: TRBV6-6
d_gene: -
j_gene: TRBJ2-3

CDR3nt: TGTGCCATCAGTGAGACCAGTAAGACTAGCCTCCAAGAGACCCAGTACTTC
CDR3aa: CAISETSKTSLQETQYF
abundance: -
v_gene: TRBV10-3
d_gene: TRBD2
j_gene: TRBJ2-5

CDR3nt: TGTGCCAGCAGCGACAACTCAGGGGCGGAGTACAATGAGCAGTTCTTC
CDR3aa: CASSDNSGAEYNEQFF
abundance: -
v_gene: TRBV4-2
d_gene: -
j_gene: TRBJ2-1

CDR3nt: TGCAGCGTGAGGGGGGGGACAGGGAAGTACGAGCAGTACTTC
CDR3aa: CSVRGGTGKYEQYF
abundance: -
v_gene: TRBV29-1
d_gene: TRBD1
j_gene: TRBJ2-7

CDR3nt: TGTGCCAGCAGCGCTTACGGGGGCACTGAAGCTTTCTTT
CDR3aa: CASSAYGGTEAFF
abundance: -
v_gene: TRBV7-2
d_gene: -
j_gene: TRBJ1-1

CDR3nt: TGTGCCAGCAGCCCAACTAGCGGGAGTGATACGCAGTATTTT
CDR3aa: CASSPTSGSDTQYF
abundance: -
v_gene: TRBV9
d_gene: TRBD2
j_gene: TRBJ2-3

CDR3nt: TGTGCCAGCAGTGATCAGGGGGCCGGGAACACTGAAGCTTTCTTT
CDR3aa: CASSDQGAGNTEAFF
abundance: -
v_gene: TRBV2
d_gene: TRBD1
j_gene: TRBJ1-1

CDR3nt: TGCGCCAGCAGCCAAGAAGTAGGTGTAGGGAGGAGTTCACCCCTCCACTTT
CDR3aa: CASSQEVGVGRSSPLHF
abundance: once
v_gene: TRBV4-1
d_gene: -
j_gene: TRBJ1-6

CDR3nt: TGTGCCAGTGGCGGTCGCACCCCCCCCGGCACCAATCAGCCCCAGCATTTT
CDR3aa: CASGGRTPPGTNQPQHF
abundance: -
v_gene: TRBV19
d_gene: -
j_gene: TRBJ1-5

CDR3nt: TGTGCCAGCAGCACGGCGCCCCGTCCCGGGGAGCTGTTTTTT
CDR3aa: CASSTAPRPGELFF
abundance: -
v_gene: TRBV7-9
d_gene: -
j_gene: TRBJ2-2

CDR3nt: TGTGCCAGCAGTGAAGACAGGAGGAGAGATACGCAGTATTTT
CDR3aa: CASSEDRRRDTQYF
abundance: -
v_gene: TRBV6-4
d_gene: -
j_gene: TRBJ2-3

CDR3nt: TGTGCCAGCAGCCAAGGCGGGCTGGCCACTGAAGCTTTCTTT
CDR3aa: CASSQGGLATEAFF
abundance: once
v_gene: TRBV14
d_gene: -
j_gene: TRBJ1-1